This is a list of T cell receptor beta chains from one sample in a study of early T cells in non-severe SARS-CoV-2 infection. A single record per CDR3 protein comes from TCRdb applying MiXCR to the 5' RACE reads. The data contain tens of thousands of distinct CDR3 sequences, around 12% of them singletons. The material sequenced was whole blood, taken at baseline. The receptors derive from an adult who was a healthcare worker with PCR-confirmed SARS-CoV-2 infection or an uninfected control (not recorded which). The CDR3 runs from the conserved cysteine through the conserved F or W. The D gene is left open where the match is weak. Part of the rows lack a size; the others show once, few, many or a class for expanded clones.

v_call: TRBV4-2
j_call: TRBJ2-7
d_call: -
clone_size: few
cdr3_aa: CASSPSYGQSFPYEQYF
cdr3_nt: TGTGCCAGCAGCCCTTCCTACGGACAGTCCTTCCCCTACGAGCAGTACTTC

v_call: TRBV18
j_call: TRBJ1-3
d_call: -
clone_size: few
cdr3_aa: CASSPLADGNTIYF
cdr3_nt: TGTGCCAGCTCACCACTGGCAGACGGAAACACCATATATTTT

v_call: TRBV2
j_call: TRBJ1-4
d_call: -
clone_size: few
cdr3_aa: CASRIRQEFNEKLFF
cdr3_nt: TGTGCCAGCAGGATAAGACAGGAGTTTAATGAAAAACTGTTTTTT

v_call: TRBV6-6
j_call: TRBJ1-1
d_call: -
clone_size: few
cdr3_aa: CASSYKDTEAFF
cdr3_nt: TGTGCCAGCAGTTATAAGGACACTGAAGCTTTCTTT

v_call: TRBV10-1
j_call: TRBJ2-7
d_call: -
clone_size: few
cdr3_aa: CASSTGTYEQYF
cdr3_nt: TGCGCCAGCAGTACAGGGACCTACGAGCAGTACTTC

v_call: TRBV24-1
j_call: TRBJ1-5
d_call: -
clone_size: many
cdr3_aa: CATSETGHYSNQPQHF
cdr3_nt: TGTGCCACCAGTGAGACCGGACACTATAGCAATCAGCCCCAGCATTTT

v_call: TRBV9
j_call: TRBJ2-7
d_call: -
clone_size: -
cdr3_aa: CASSVSPSYEQYF
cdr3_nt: TGTGCCAGCAGCGTCAGCCCTTCCTACGAGCAGTACTTC

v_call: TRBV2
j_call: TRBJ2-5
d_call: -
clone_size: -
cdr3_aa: CASRVETQYF
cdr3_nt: TGTGCCAGCAGAGTAGAGACCCAGTACTTC

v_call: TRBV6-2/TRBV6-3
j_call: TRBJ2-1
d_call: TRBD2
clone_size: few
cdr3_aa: CASSYRTSGNNEQFF
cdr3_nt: TGTGCCAGCAGTTACCGGACTAGCGGGAACAATGAGCAGTTCTTC

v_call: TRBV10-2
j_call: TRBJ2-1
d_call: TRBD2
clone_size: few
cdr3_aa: CASSGTSGKGNNEQFF
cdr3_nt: TGCGCCAGCAGCGGGACTAGCGGTAAGGGCAACAATGAGCAGTTCTTC

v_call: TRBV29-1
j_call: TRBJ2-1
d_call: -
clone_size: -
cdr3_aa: CSVRQGGGNEQFF
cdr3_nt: TGCAGCGTGAGACAGGGCGGGGGCAATGAGCAGTTCTTC

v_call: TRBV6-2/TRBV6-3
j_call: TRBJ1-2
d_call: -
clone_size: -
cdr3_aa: CASSYSRWDGYTF
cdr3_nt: TGTGCCAGCAGTTACTCCCGCTGGGATGGCTACACCTTC

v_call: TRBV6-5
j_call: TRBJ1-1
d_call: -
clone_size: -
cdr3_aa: CASTYGDRLNTEAFF
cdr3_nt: TGTGCCAGCACCTATGGTGACAGGCTGAACACTGAAGCTTTCTTT

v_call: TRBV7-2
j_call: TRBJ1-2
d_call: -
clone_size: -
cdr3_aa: CASSLPPTGNYGYTF
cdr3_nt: TGTGCCAGCAGCTTACCCCCCACAGGGAACTATGGCTACACCTTC

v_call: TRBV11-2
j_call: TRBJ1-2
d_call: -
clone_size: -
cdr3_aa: CASTFGTGQKGYTF
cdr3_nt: TGTGCCAGCACTTTCGGAACAGGGCAGAAGGGCTACACCTTC

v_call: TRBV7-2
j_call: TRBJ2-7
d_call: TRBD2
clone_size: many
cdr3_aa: CASSRTSGIYEQYF
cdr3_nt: TGTGCCAGCAGTCGAACTAGCGGGATCTACGAGCAGTACTTC

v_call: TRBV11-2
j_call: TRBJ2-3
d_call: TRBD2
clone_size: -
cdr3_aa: CASSWSGTTTDTQYF
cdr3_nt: TGTGCCAGCAGCTGGAGCGGGACTACCACAGATACGCAGTATTTT